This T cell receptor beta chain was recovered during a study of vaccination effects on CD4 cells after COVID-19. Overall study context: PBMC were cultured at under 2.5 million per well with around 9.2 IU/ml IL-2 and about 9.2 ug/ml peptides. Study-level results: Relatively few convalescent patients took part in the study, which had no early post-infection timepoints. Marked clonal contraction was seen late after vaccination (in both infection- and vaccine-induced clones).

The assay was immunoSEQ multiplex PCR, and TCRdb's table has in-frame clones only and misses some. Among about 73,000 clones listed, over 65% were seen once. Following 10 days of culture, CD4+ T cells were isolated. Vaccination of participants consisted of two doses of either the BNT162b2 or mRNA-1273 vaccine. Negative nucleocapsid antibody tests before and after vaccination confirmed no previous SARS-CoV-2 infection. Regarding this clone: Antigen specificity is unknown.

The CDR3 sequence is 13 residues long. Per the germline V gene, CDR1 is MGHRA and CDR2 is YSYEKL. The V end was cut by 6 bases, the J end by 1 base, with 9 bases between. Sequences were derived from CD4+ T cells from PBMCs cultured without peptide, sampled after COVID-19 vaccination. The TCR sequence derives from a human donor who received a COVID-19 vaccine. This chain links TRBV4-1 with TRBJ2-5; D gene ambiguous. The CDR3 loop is CASRRALQETQYF. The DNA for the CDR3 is TGCGCCAGCAGAAGAGCGCTCCAAGAGACCCAGTACTTC.